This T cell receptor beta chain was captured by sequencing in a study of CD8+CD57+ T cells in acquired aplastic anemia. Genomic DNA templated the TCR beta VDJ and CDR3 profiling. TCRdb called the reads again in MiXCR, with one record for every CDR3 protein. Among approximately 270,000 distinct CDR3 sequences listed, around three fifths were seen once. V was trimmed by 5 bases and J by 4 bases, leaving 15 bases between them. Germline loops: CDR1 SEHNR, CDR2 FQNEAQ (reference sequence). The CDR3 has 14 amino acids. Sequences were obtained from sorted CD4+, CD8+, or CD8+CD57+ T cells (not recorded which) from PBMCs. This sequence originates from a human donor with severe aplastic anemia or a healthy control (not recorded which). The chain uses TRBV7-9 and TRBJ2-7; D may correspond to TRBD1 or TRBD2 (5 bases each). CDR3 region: CASSPTGTEYEQYF. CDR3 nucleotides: TGTGCCAGCAGCCCTACCGGGACGGAATACGAGCAGTACTTC.